This T cell receptor beta chain came from a study of tumor-infiltrating lymphocytes in primary liver carcinoma. The wider study: Cases comprised patients with primary liver carcinoma who received surgical resection. The tumors, T1-T3 N0M0 lesions, were about 4.2 to 10 cm across.

Starting from about 0.5 ug of total RNA, TCR beta cDNA was produced with a primer in the constant region. Slightly modified ARM-PCR with three nested multiplex PCR rounds yielded TCR beta libraries. Two initial PCR rounds of around 10 cycles each paired TRBV1-TRBV30 forward primers with a C-beta reverse primer. TCRdb itself ran the multiplex PCR reads through MiXCR, one entry per CDR3 protein. The sample has around 330,000 distinct CDR3 sequences; more than 55% are singletons. A remark on this clonotype: A much larger clonotype is one base distant, so this may be a read error.

The CDR3 has 14 residues. In germline, CDR1 is SGHNT, CDR2 YENEEA. The germline V and J ends were trimmed by 5 bases and 10 bases, with 18 bases remaining between them. Researchers drew blood RNA from unsorted whole blood and extracted germline DNA as well. The receptor comes from a man aged 40-55 years with primary liver carcinoma and hepatitis B virus infection. The rearrangement uses TRBV11-3 and TRBJ2-1, with D unclear. The sequenced sample was peripheral blood. The CDR3: CASSPTSVSMEQFF. DNA of the CDR3: TGTGCCAGCAGCCCAACCTCGGTTTCCATGGAGCAGTTCTTC.